Following are 16 T cell receptor beta chains from one sample sequenced in a study of Ad26.COV2.S vaccination and SARS-CoV-2 variants. Profiled with immunoSEQ multiplex PCR; TCRdb holds only in-frame clones, not every one. The table shows some 500,000 clones, with 85% to 90% occurring only once. The treatment was: 15 to 20 received Ad26.COV2.S at low or high dose, single or two shots; a few received placebo; per-sample allocation not given. Samples were taken on day 63 after the first vaccine or placebo injection. The source was peripheral blood, collected in a trial of Ad26.COV2.S vaccine versus placebo. The source is a person aged 18 to 65 who received the Ad26.COV2.S COVID-19 vaccine or a placebo.

V usage is TRBV28 and J usage is TRBJ1-2; 11 nucleotides line up with TRBD1. This CDR3 has 13 amino acids. After removal of 7 bases from V and 8 bases from J, the junction contained 6 bases not matched to a gene. The germline V gene encodes CDR1 MDHEN and CDR2 SYDVKM. The CDR3 reads CASIGTGGSGYTF. DNA for the CDR3: TGTGCCAGCATCGGGACAGGGGGTTCGGGCTACACCTTC.

The genes are TRBV5-1 and TRBJ2-1; 8 positions match TRBD1. Germline CDR1 SGHRS, CDR2 YFSETQ. The CDR3 has 14 amino acids. The junction had 0 bases not matched to a gene; V was cut back by 4 bases and J by 0 bases. The chain's CDR3 is CASSQGASYNEQFF. The DNA for the CDR3 is TGCGCCAGCAGCCAGGGGGCCTCCTACAATGAGCAGTTCTTC.

The J gene is TRBJ2-7, the V gene TRBV14, with D tentatively TRBD2 (6 bases). Trimming shortened V by 3 bases and J by 1 base, and 16 bases separated the two germline ends. The germline V gene has CDR1 SGHDN and CDR2 FVKESK. There are 16 residues in the CDR3. The CDR3, as DNA: TGTGCCAGCAGCCAGGACGGACTATACGGGTCCTACGAGCAGTACGTC. This codes for CASSQDGLYGSYEQYV.

V and J are TRBV4-3 and TRBJ1-2; D is ambiguous. Trimming shortened V by 4 bases and J by 2 bases, and 23 bases separated the two germline ends. Germline CDR1 and CDR2: LGHNA and YSLEER. The CDR3 is made up of 18 amino acids. This chain's CDR3 is CASSPSRPGTLKNYGYTF. The DNA of the CDR3 is TGCGCCAGCAGCCCATCTAGGCCTGGAACTCTCAAAAACTATGGCTACACCTTC.

The J gene is TRBJ2-2, the V gene TRBV19, with D hard to call. The CDR3 is 13 residues long. Germline V gives CDR1 LNHDA, CDR2 SQIVND (reference sequence). V lost 7 bases and J 3 bases, leaving 9 bases between the germline ends. The CDR3 DNA is TGTGCCAGTAAGAACACAGACACCGGGGAGCTGTTTTTT. Protein sequence: CASKNTDTGELFF.

The chain joins TRBV2 to TRBJ1-2, with D uncertain. CDR3 length: 14 residues. CDR1 is SNHLY and CDR2 is FYNNEI in the germline V gene. V was trimmed by 0 bases and J by 3 bases, leaving 8 bases between them. Written as DNA, the CDR3 is TGTGCCAGCAGTGAAGCGTCTGGGGACTATGGCTACACCTTC. As protein: CASSEASGDYGYTF.

The CDR3 loop is CASSLLRTDTQYF. The CDR3 DNA follows: TGTGCCAGCAGCCTCCTACGCACAGATACGCAGTATTTT. The chain recombines TRBV5-6 with TRBJ2-3; no reliable D call. The CDR3 contains 13 residues. The V end was cut by 4 bases, the J end by 1 base, with 7 bases between. Germline CDR1 is SGHDT and CDR2 is YYEEEE.

In the case of this clone: Other DNA sequences of this sample code for an identical CDR3. This chain uses TRBV7-8 with TRBJ1-2; TRBD1 matches at 9 bases. The ends lost 5 bases at V and 2 bases at J; junction bases unmatched: 3. Germline V lookup: CDR1 SGHVS, CDR2 FQNEAQ. The CDR3 covers 14 residues. CDR3 bases: TGTGCCAGCAGCCGGGACAGGGCAAACTATGGCTACACCTTC. Amino acid sequence: CASSRDRANYGYTF.

This sequence joins TRBV27 and TRBJ2-1; 8 positions agree with TRBD2. In germline, CDR1 is MNHEY, CDR2 SMNVEV (reference sequence). The V gene end was trimmed by 4 bases and the J gene end by 9 bases; junction bases not matched to a gene: 14. The CDR3 is made up of 16 amino acids. Written as DNA, the CDR3 is TGTGCCAGCAGTTCACCTGGGAGCGGGGGTGAGGGTGAGCAGTTCTTC. Encoded protein: CASSSPGSGGEGEQFF.

The chain uses TRBV13 and TRBJ2-2; D might be TRBD1 or TRBD2, each matching 5 bases. The CDR3 extends over 17 amino acids. Germline V gene lookup returns CDR1 PRHDT and CDR2 FYEKMQ (reference sequence). V shed 8 bases and J shed 6 bases, with 25 bases lying between them. CDR3 nucleotide sequence: TGTGCCAGCGGGGGATCGTTGACTTTCCTTCTCTCCGGGGAGCTGTTTTTT. Translated: CASGGSLTFLLSGELFF. Supplemented by reference TRBV13 and TRBJ2-2, the full variable domain reads AAGVIQSPRHLIKEKRETATLKCYPIPRHDTVYWYQQGPGQDPQFLISFYEKMQSDKGSIPDRFSAQQFSDYHSELNMSSLELGDSALYFCASGGSLTFLLSGELFFGEGSRLTVL.

This rearrangement joins TRBV5-4 to TRBJ1-6; 8 bases line up with TRBD1. CDR1 is SGHNT, CDR2 YYREEE, per germline (reference sequence). Germline trimming cut 4 bases from V and 9 bases from J; bases unmatched to any gene: 9. The CDR3 extends over 15 amino acids. The CDR3 loop is CASSPWTGSLSPLHF. For the CDR3, the DNA is TGTGCCAGCAGCCCCTGGACAGGGAGTCTTTCACCCCTCCACTTT.

The chain is built from TRBV3-1 (or the pseudogene TRBV3-2) and TRBJ2-6, with unresolved D. CDR1 and CDR2 from the germline V gene are LGHDT and YNNKEL (reference sequence). This CDR3 comprises 14 residues. Trimming pared 4 bases from V and 3 bases from J, leaving 7 bases between. The chain's CDR3 is CASSPLSGANVLTF. In DNA, the CDR3 is TGTGCCAGCAGCCCGTTGAGTGGGGCCAACGTCCTGACTTTC.

Worth noting for this clone: One junction end disagrees with the germline gene, perhaps due to a read error. The rearrangement uses TRBV30 and TRBJ2-1; 9 bases are a match to TRBD1. CDR1 is GTSNPN, CDR2 SVGIG, per germline (reference sequence). This CDR3 comprises 12 residues. The CDR3 here is CAWTYGTGRPVF. CDR3 in DNA: TGTGCCTGGACCTACGGGACAGGGCGGCCTGTCTTC. The whole variable domain, remainder taken from reference TRBV30 and TRBJ2-1, is SQTIHQWPATLVQPVGSPLSLECTVEGTSNPNLYWYRQAAGRGLQLLFYSVGIGQISSEVPQNLSASRPQDRQFILSSKKLLLSDSGFYLCAWTYGTGRPVFGPGTRLTVL.

J is TRBJ2-7 and V is TRBV7-5; whether TRBD2, the table's D call, matches the DNA was not checked. TRBV7-5 is a pseudogene locus. CDR3 length: 14 residues. DNA for the CDR3: TGTGCCAGAAGCTTCGGGACTAGTTTTTCCGAGCAGTACGTC. The encoded protein is CARSFGTSFSEQYV.

This chain uses TRBV7-2 with TRBJ2-5; D unclear. The CDR3 has 15 amino acids. V was shortened by 1 base and J by 2 bases, with 11 bases between the two germline ends. Germline CDR1 reads SGHTA; CDR2 reads FQGNSA. The CDR3 coding sequence is TGTGCCAGCAGCTTAGGGGTGAGCGTTCAAGAGACCCAGTACTTC. Residues: CASSLGVSVQETQYF. Full variable domain (missing parts from reference TRBV7-2 and TRBJ2-5): GAGVSQSPSNKVTEKGKDVELRCDPISGHTALYWYRQSLGQGLEFLIYFQGNSAPDKSGLPSDRFSAERTGGSVSTLTIQRTQQEDSAVYLCASSLGVSVQETQYFGPGTRLLVL.

The chain links TRBV7-8 to TRBJ1-3; perhaps TRBD1 as D (5 bases). CDR3 length equals 15 residues. CDR1 and CDR2 from the germline V gene are SGHVS and FQNEAQ. V was trimmed by 2 bases and J by 2 bases, leaving 10 bases between them. In DNA, the CDR3 is TGTGCCAGCAGCTTACTGGGGGGACCTGGAAACACCATATATTTT. Translation: CASSLLGGPGNTIYF.